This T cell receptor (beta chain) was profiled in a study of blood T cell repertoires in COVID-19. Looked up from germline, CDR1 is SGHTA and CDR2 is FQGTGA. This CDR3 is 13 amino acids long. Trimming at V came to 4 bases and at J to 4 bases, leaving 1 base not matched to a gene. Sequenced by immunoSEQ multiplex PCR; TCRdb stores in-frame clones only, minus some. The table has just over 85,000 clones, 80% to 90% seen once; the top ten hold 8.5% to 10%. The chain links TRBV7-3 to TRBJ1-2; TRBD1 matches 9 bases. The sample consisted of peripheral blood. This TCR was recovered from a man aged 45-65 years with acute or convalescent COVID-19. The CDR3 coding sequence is TGTGCCAGCAGCTCGGACAGGGGCTATGGCTACACCTTC. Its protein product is CASSSDRGYGYTF.